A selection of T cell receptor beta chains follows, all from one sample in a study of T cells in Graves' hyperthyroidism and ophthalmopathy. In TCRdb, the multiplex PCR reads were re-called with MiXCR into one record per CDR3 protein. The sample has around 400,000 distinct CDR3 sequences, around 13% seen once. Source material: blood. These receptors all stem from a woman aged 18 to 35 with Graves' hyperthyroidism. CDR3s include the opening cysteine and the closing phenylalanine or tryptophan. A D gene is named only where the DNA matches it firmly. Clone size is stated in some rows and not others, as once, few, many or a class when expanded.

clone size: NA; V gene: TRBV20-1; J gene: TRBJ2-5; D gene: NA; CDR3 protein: CSAIDADSIGYQETQYF; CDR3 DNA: TGCAGTGCTATCGACGCTGATAGTATTGGATACCAAGAGACCCAGTACTTC
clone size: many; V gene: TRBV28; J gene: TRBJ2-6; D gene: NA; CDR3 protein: CASSFEVSGANVLTF; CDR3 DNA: TGTGCCAGCAGTTTTGAGGTCTCTGGGGCCAACGTCCTGACTTTC
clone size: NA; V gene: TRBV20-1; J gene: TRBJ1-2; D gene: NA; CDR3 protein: CSVPPWESTAYGYTF; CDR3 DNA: TGCAGTGTTCCGCCGTGGGAGTCGACAGCCTATGGCTACACCTTC
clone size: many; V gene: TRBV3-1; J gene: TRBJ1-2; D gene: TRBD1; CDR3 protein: CASSRDRTNYGYTF; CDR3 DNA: TGTGCCAGCAGCCGGGACAGGACAAACTATGGCTACACCTTC
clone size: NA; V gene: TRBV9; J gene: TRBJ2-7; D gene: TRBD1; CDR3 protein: CASSVVEQDRDSISYEQYF; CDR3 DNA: TGTGCCAGCAGCGTAGTCGAACAGGACCGGGACAGCATCTCCTACGAGCAGTACTTC
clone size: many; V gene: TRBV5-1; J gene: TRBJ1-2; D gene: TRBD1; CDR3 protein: CASSEDRGRLGYTF; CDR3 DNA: TGCGCCAGCAGCGAGGACAGGGGGCGTCTTGGCTACACCTTC
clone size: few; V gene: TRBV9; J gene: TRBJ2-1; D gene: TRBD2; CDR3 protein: CASSARGGSSYNEQFF; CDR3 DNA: TGTGCCAGCAGCGCCCGGGGGGGGAGCTCCTACAATGAGCAGTTCTTC
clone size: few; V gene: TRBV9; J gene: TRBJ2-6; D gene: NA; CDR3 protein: CASSTRQVDSEANVLTF; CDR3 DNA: TGTGCCAGCAGCACCCGACAGGTTGACTCTGAGGCCAACGTCCTGACTTTC
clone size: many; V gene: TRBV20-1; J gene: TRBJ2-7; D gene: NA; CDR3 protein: CSARDSGIGTYEQYF; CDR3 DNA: TGCAGTGCTAGAGATTCGGGTATAGGGACCTACGAGCAGTACTTC
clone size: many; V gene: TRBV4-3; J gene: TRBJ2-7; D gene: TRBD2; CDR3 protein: CASSQGLAGAKRSYEQYF; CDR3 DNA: TGCGCCAGCAGCCAAGGGCTAGCGGGAGCCAAACGGAGCTACGAGCAGTACTTC
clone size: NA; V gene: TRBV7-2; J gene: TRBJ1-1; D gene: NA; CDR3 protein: CASSPTGFIEAFF; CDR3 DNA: TGTGCCAGCAGCCCTACAGGGTTCATTGAAGCTTTCTTT
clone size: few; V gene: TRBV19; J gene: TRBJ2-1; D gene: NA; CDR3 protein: CASSAFGLALIVNEQFF; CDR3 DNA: TGTGCCAGTAGTGCCTTCGGCCTTGCTTTGATAGTTAATGAGCAGTTCTTC
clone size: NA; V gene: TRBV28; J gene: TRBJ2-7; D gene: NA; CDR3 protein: CASSSRPGHPYEQYF; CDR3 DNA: TGTGCCAGCAGTTCCCGGCCGGGACATCCCTACGAGCAGTACTTC
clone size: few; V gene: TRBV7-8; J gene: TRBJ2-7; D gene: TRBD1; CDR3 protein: CASTAGTGTYEQYF; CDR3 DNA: TGTGCCAGCACCGCCGGGACAGGGACCTACGAGCAGTACTTC
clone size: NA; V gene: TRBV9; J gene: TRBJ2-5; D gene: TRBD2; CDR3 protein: CASSVLGLSGSTETQYF; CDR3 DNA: TGTGCCAGCAGCGTATTAGGTTTGAGCGGGAGTACGGAGACCCAGTACTTC
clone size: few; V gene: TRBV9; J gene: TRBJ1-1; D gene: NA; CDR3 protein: CASSVGPLYDREAFF; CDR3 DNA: TGTGCCAGCAGCGTAGGACCCCTGTACGATCGGGAAGCTTTCTTT
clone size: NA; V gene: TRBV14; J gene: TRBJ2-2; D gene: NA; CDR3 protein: CASSQDIWDSQRNTGELFF; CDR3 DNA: TGTGCCAGCAGCCAAGACATTTGGGACTCCCAAAGGAACACCGGGGAGCTGTTTTTT
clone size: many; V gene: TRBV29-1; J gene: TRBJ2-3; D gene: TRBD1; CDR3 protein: CSVDSPPGTGGHTDTQYF; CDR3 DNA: TGCAGCGTTGATTCGCCCCCCGGGACAGGGGGCCACACAGATACGCAGTATTTT
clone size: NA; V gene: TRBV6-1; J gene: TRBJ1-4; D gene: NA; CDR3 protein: CASTETTGALNEKLFF; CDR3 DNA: TGTGCCAGCACTGAAACCACAGGAGCCCTTAATGAAAAACTGTTTTTT
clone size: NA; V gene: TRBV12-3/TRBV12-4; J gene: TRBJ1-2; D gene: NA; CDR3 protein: CASTEGGRLASNYGYTF; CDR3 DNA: TGTGCCAGCACCGAGGGCGGTCGGTTAGCTTCTAACTATGGCTACACCTTC
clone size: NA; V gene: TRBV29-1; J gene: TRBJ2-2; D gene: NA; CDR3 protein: CSVAPGLVTGELFF; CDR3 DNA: TGCAGCGTTGCGCCCGGGTTGGTAACCGGGGAGCTGTTTTTT
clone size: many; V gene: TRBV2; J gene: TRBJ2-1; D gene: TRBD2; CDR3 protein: CASGGLAGNEQFF; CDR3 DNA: TGTGCCAGCGGGGGACTAGCGGGGAATGAGCAGTTCTTC